The 5 T cell receptor beta chains reported below all come from one sample, sequenced in a study of shared T cell receptors in the human thymus. This table comes from immunoSEQ multiplex PCR, and its TCRdb copy is limited to in-frame clones, with some not included. There are 700,000 or so clones in the sample; roughly 88% occur only once, and 0.0095% to 0.013% lies in the top ten. Separately, the same data were catalogued under a study of human thymus T cells.

Material for sequencing was thymocytes. These receptors were taken from a girl under three years old with a congenital heart defect.

J is TRBJ2-1 and V is TRBV2; D perhaps matches TRBD1 (5 bases). The CDR3 length is 16 residues. From germline, CDR1 is SNHLY and CDR2 FYNNEI. Trimming cost V 3 bases and J 4 bases, with 16 bases left between them. CDR3 sequence reads: CASSDLRQSLYNEQFF. For the CDR3, the DNA is TGTGCCAGCAGTGACCTACGACAGTCACTATACAATGAGCAGTTCTTC.

In this sample, this clone turned up once. This rearrangement joins TRBV18 to TRBJ2-2, with D tentatively TRBD1 (5 bases). The CDR3 contains 16 residues. Trimming cost V 6 bases and J 4 bases, with 18 bases left between them. Germline values: CDR1 KGHSH, CDR2 LQKENI. CDR3 sequence: CASSPMDKGSTGELFF. The CDR3 nucleotides are TGTGCCAGCTCGCCCATGGACAAGGGTAGCACCGGGGAGCTGTTTTTT.

The chain has TRBV4-1 and TRBJ1-2, with no clear D. CDR1 and CDR2 (germline): MGHRA, YSYEKL. The CDR3 contains 21 residues. The V end was cut by 4 bases, the J end by 2 bases, with 32 bases between. CDR3 bases: TGCGCCAGCAGCCCGCACCGTCACAGATCTACCTATGGTGCCTCCAACTATGGCTACACCTTC. Translated: CASSPHRHRSTYGASNYGYTF.

The gene calls are TRBV6-5 and TRBJ1-1; tentative D call: TRBD1 (6 bases). The CDR3 is made up of 12 amino acids. V was trimmed by 6 bases and J by 2 bases, leaving 7 bases between them. The V gene's germline CDR1 is MNHEY and CDR2 SVGAGI. CDR3 sequence (DNA): TGTGCCAGCAGGGACAGTAACACTGAAGCTTTCTTT. Translation: CASRDSNTEAFF.

The V and J genes are TRBV7-8 and TRBJ1-1, with 7 bases identical to TRBD1. Losses at the gene ends were 0 bases for V and 1 base for J; bases not matched to a gene: 20. Germline V gene lookup returns CDR1 SGHVS and CDR2 FQNEAQ. CDR3 length equals 21 residues. The CDR3 region is CASSLADRKPFRPRANTEAFF. In nucleotides, the CDR3 is TGTGCCAGCAGCTTAGCGGACAGGAAACCCTTTCGACCTCGGGCGAACACTGAAGCTTTCTTT. The complete variable domain, with remaining parts taken from reference TRBV7-8 and TRBJ1-1, reads GAGVSQSPRYKVAKRGQDVALRCDPISGHVSLFWYQQALGQGPEFLTYFQNEAQLDKSGLPSDRFFAERPEGSVSTLKIQRTQQEDSAVYLCASSLADRKPFRPRANTEAFFGQGTRLTVV.